This T cell receptor beta chain originates from a study of T-cell memory formation after mild COVID-19. Via MiXCR, TCRdb re-called the 5' RACE reads, giving one row per CDR3 protein. The sample lists a few hundred thousand distinct CDR3 sequences; roughly 19% were seen once. The V gene lost 1 base and the J gene lost 5 bases, with 6 bases spanning the gap. CDR3 length: 13 residues. In germline, CDR1 is KGHSH, CDR2 LQKENI. Sequenced sample: PBMCs or a T cell subset sorted from them (not recorded which). The chain has TRBV18 and TRBJ1-5; D is undetermined. This sequence originates from a man between 18 and 29 years old who had mild COVID-19 (a few samples of this study predate the infection). Cell type and time point are not known. The chain's CDR3 is CASSPLRDQPQHF. CDR3 nucleotide sequence: TGTGCCAGCTCACCACTTCGTGATCAGCCCCAGCATTTT.